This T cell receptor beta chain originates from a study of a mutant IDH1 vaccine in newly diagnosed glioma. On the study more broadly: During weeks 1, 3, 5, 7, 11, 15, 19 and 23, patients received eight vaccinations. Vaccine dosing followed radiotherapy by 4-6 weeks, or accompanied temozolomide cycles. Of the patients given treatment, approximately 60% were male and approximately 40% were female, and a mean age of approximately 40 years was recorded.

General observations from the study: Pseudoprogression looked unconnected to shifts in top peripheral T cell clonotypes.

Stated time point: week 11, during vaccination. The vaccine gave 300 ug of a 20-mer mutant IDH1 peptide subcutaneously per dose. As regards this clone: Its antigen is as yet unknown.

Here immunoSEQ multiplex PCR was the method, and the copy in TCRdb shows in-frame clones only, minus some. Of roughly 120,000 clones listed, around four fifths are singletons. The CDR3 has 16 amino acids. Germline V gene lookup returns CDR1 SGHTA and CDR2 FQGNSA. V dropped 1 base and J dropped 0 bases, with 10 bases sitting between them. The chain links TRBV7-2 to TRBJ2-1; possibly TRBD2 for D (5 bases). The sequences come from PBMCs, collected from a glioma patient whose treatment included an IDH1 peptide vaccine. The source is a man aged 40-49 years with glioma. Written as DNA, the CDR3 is TGTGCCAGCAGCTTAGACCGGGGAAGCTCCTACAATGAGCAGTTCTTC. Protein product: CASSLDRGSSYNEQFF.